This record covers a single T cell receptor (beta chain). The antigen is not known. It was with a sample-barcoded 5' primer and a J-beta primer mix that a second PCR of roughly 7 to 12 cycles was run. In TCRdb, the 5' RACE reads were re-called with MiXCR into one record per CDR3 protein. Of 540,000 or so distinct CDR3 sequences listed, 27% are singletons. This sample was included in a study of blood T cells in healthy people across ages. Overall study: Template switching recovered approximately one barcoded beta molecule for every two T cells. Study-level results: A strong correlation was seen between TCR beta diversity and naive T cell percentage.

V was clipped by 3 bases and J by 6 bases; unmatched bases: 9. Looked up from germline, CDR1 is DFQATT and CDR2 is SNEGSKA (reference sequence). This CDR3 is built from 14 residues. Drawing of peripheral blood yielded roughly 9.3 milliliters from each donor. At least 5.5 micrograms of total RNA were extracted per sample. The TCR sequence derives from a woman in her seventies in good health. The chain has TRBV20-1 and TRBJ1-2, with 8 bases that match TRBD1. Sequencing was carried out using blood. The CDR3 sequence is CSARDQGAGDGYTF. DNA for the CDR3: TGCAGTGCTAGGGACCAGGGGGCTGGGGATGGCTACACCTTC.